This T cell receptor (beta chain) is drawn from a study of cytomegalovirus exposure and HLA in healthy donors. Study-level information: Some 85 million unique TCRs, all from HLA-typed donors, were included in an early release of the data. Study-level findings and limits: Most TCR beta V segments were productive about 87% or about 30% of the time in an earlier analysis. Reports showed the classifier diagnosing cytomegalovirus status with high specificity and sensitivity. There were under 200 TCR beta chains listed as cytomegalovirus-associated.

This clone was counted a few times. The target antigen is unknown. This CDR3 comprises 15 residues. V gave up 5 bases and J gave up 2 bases, with 13 bases separating them. Germline CDR1 is MDHEN and CDR2 is SYDVKM. 60 Vbeta and 13 Jbeta primers were used in PCR. Profiled with immunoSEQ multiplex PCR; TCRdb holds only in-frame clones, not every one. The table includes fewer than 110,000 clones, roughly 82% detected once. Sequenced material: PBMCs. This chain links TRBV28 with TRBJ1-5; D possibly corresponds to TRBD1 (5 bases). The sequence came from a middle-aged man in good health and CMV-seronegative. CDR3 region: CASSDPRGGNQPQHF. The CDR3 nucleotides read TGTGCCAGCAGTGACCCCCGGGGGGGCAATCAGCCCCAGCATTTT.